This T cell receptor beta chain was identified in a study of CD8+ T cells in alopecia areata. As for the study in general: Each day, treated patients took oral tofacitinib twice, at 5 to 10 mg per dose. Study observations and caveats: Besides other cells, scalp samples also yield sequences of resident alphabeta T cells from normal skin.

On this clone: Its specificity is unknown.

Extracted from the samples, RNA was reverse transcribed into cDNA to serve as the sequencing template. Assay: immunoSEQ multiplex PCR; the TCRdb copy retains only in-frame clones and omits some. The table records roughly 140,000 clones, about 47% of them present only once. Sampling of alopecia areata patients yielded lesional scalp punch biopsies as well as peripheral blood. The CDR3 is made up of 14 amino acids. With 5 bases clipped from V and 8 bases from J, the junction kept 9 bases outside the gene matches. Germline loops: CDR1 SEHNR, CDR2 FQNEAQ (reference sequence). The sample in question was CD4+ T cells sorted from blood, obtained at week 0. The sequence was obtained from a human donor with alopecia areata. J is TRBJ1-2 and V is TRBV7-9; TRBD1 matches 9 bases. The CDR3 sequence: CASSPRQGEAGYTF. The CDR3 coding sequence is TGTGCCAGCAGCCCCCGACAGGGGGAAGCAGGCTACACCTTC. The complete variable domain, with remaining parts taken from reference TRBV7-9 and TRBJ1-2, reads DTGVSQNPRHKITKRGQNVTFRCDPISEHNRLYWYRQTLGQGPEFLTYFQNEAQLEKSRLLSDRFSAERPKGSFSTLEIQRTEQGDSAMYLCASSPRQGEAGYTFGSGTRLTVV.